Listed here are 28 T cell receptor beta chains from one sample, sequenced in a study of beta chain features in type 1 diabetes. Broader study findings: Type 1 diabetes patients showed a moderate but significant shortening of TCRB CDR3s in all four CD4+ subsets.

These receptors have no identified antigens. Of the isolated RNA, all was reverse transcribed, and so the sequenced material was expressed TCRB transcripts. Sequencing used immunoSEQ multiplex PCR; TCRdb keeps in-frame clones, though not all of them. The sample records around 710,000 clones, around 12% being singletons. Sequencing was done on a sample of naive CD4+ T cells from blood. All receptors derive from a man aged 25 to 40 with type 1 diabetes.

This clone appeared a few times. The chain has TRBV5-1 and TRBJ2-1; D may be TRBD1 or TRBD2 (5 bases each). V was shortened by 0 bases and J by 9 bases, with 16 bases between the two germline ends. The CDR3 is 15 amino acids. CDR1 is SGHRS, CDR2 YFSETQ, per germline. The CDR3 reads CASSLDVANGGEQFF. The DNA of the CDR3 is TGCGCCAGCAGCTTGGACGTCGCTAATGGGGGTGAGCAGTTCTTC.

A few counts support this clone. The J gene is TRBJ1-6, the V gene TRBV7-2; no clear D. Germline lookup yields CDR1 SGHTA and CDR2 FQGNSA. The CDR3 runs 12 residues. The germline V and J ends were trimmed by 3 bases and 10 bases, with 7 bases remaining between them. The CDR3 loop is CASSFPASPLHF. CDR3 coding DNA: TGTGCCAGCAGCTTCCCCGCCTCACCCCTCCACTTT.

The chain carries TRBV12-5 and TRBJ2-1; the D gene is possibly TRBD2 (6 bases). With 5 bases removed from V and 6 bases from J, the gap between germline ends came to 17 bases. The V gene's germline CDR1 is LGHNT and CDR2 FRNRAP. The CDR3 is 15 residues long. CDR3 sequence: CASGPRLDARNEQFF. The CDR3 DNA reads TGTGCTAGTGGTCCTCGACTAGATGCTCGCAATGAGCAGTTCTTC.

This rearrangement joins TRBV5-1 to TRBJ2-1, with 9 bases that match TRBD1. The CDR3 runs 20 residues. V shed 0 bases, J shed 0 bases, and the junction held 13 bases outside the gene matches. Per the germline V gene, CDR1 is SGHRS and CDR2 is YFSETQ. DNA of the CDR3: TGCGCCAGCAGCTTGGTTGGGACAGGGAAAACTACGAGCTCCTACAATGAGCAGTTCTTC. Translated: CASSLVGTGKTTSSYNEQFF.

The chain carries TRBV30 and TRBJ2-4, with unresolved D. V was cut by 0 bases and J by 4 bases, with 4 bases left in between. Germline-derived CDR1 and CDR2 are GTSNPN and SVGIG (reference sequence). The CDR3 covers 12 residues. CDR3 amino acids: CAWSVQKNIQYF. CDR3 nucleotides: TGTGCCTGGAGTGTACAGAAAAACATTCAGTACTTC. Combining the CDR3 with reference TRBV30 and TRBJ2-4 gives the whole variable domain SQTIHQWPATLVQPVGSPLSLECTVEGTSNPNLYWYRQAAGRGLQLLFYSVGIGQISSEVPQNLSASRPQDRQFILSSKKLLLSDSGFYLCAWSVQKNIQYFGAGTRLSVL.

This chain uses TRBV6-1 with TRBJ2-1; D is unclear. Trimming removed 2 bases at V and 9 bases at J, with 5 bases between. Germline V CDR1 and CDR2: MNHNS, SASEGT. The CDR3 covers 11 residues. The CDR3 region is CASSERGEQFF. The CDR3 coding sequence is TGTGCCAGCAGTGAACGAGGTGAGCAGTTCTTC.

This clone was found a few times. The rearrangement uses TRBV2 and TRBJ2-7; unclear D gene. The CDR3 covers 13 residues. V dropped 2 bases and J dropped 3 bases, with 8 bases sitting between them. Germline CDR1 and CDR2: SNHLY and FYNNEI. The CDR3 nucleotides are TGTGCCAGCAGTGAAAACAGAGACTACGAGCAGTACTTC. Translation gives CASSENRDYEQYF.

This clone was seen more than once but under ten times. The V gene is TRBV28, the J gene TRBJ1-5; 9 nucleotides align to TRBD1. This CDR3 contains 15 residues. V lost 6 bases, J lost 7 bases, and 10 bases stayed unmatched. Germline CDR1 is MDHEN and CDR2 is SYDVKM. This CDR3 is CASSLGTGFLQPQHF. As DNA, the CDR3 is TGTGCCAGCAGCCTCGGGACAGGGTTCTTGCAGCCCCAGCATTTT.

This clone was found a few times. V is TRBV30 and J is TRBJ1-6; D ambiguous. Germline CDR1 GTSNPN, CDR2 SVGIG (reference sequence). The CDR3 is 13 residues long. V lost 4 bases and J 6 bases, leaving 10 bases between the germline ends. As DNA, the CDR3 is TGTGCCTGGAAAATGGAGGTTAATTCACCCCTCCACTTT. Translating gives CAWKMEVNSPLHF. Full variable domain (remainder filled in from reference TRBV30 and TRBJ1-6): SQTIHQWPATLVQPVGSPLSLECTVEGTSNPNLYWYRQAAGRGLQLLFYSVGIGQISSEVPQNLSASRPQDRQFILSSKKLLLSDSGFYLCAWKMEVNSPLHFGNGTRLTVT.

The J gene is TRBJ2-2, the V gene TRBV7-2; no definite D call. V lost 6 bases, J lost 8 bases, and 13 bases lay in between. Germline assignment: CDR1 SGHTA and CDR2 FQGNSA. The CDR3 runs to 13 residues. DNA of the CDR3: TGTGCCAGCAGGAACTCGACGCGAGGGGAGCTGTTTTTT. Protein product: CASRNSTRGELFF. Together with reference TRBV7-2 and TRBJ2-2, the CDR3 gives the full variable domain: GAGVSQSPSNKVTEKGKDVELRCDPISGHTALYWYRQSLGQGLEFLIYFQGNSAPDKSGLPSDRFSAERTGGSVSTLTIQRTQQEDSAVYLCASRNSTRGELFFGEGSRLTVL.

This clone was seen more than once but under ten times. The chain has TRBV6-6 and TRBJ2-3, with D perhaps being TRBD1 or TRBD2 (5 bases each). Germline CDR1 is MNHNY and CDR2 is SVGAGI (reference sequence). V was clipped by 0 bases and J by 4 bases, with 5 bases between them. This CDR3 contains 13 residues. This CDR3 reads CASSYSGADTQYF. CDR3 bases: TGTGCCAGCAGTTACTCGGGGGCAGATACGCAGTATTTT.

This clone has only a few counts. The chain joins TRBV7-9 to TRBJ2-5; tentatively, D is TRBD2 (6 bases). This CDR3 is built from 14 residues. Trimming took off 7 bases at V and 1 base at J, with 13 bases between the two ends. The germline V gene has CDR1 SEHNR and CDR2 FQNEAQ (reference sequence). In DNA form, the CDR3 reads TGTGCCAGCACCTCAAGGAGGGTCCAAGAGACCCAGTACTTC. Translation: CASTSRRVQETQYF.

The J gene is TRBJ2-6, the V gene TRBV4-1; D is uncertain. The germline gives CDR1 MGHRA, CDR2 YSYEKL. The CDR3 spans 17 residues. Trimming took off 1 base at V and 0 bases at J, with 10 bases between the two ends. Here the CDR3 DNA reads TGCGCCAGCAGCCAAGCGACTTTCAGCTCTGGGGCCAACGTCCTGACTTTC. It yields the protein CASSQATFSSGANVLTF.

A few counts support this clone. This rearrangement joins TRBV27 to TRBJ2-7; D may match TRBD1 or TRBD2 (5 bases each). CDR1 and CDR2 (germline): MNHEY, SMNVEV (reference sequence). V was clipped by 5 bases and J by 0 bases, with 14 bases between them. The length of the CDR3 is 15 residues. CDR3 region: CASSDRDRSSYEQYF. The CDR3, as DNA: TGTGCCAGCAGTGACCGGGACCGCAGCTCCTACGAGCAGTACTTC.

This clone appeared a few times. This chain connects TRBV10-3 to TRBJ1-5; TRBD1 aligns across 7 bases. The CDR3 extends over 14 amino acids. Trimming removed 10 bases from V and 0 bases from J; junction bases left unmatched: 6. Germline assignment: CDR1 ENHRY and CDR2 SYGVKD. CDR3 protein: CATSGTVSNQPQHF. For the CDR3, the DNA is TGTGCCACCTCCGGGACAGTTAGCAATCAGCCCCAGCATTTT.

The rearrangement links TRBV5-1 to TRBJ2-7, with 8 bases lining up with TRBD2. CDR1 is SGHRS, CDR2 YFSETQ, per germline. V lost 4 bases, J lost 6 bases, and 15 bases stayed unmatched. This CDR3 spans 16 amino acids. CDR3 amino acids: CASSGSTSGFEGEQYF. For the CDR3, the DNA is TGCGCCAGCAGCGGCAGCACTAGCGGCTTCGAGGGCGAGCAGTACTTC.

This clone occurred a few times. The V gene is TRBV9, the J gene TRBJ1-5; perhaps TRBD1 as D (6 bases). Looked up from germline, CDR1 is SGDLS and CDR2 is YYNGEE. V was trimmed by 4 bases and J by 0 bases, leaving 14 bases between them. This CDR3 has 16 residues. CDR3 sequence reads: CASSSGHGYSNQPQHF. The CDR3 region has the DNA TGTGCCAGCAGCTCGGGACACGGGTATAGCAATCAGCCCCAGCATTTT.

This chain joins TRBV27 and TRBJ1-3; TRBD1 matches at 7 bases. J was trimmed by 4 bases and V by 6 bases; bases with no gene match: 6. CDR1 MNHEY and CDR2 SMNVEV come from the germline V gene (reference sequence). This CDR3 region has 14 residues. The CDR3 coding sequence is TGTGCCAGCAGCTTACAGGGGCTCGGAAACACCATATATTTT. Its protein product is CASSLQGLGNTIYF.

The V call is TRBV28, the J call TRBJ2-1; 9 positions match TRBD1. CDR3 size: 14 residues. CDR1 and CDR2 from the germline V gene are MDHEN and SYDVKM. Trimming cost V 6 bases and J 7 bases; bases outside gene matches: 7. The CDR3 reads CASSPGTGLNEQFF. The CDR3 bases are TGTGCCAGCAGCCCCGGGACAGGGTTAAATGAGCAGTTCTTC.

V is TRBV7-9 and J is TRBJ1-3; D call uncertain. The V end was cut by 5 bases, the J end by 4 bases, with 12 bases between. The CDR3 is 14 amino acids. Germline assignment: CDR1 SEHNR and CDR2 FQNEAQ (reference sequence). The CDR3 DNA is TGTGCCAGCAGCCCCCGGACGTTCGGAAACACCATATATTTT. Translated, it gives CASSPRTFGNTIYF.

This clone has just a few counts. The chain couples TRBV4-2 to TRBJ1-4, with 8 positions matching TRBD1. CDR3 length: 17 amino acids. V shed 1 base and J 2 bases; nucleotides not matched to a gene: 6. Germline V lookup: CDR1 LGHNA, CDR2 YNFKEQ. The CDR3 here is CASSQVDRGGTNEKLFF. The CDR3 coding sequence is TGTGCCAGCAGCCAAGTAGACAGGGGAGGGACTAATGAAAAACTGTTTTTT.

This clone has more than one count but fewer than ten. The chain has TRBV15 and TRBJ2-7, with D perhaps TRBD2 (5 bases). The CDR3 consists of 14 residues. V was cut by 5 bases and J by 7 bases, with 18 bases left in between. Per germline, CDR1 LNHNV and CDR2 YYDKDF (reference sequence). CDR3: CATSSGPSKREQYF. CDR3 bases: TGTGCCACCAGCTCAGGACCCTCGAAGCGGGAGCAGTACTTC.

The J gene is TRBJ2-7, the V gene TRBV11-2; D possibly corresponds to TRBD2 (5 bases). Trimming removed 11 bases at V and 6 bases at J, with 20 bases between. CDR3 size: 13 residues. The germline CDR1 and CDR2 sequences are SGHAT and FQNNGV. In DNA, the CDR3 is TGTGCCGCTGGAGGACGACGATGGAGCGAGCAGTACTTC. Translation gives CAAGGRRWSEQYF. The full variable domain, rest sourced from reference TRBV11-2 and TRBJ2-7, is EAGVAQSPRYKIIEKRQSVAFWCNPISGHATLYWYQQILGQGPKLLIQFQNNGVVDDSQLPKDRFSAERLKGVDSTLKIQPAKLEDSAVYLCAAGGRRWSEQYFGPGTRLTVT.

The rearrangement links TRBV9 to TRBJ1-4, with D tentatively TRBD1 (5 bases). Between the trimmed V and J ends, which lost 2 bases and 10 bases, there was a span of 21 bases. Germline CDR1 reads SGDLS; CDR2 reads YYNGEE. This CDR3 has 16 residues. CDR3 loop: CASSVNRDLNQGKLFF. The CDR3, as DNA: TGTGCCAGCAGCGTTAACCGGGACCTCAATCAGGGAAAACTGTTTTTT.

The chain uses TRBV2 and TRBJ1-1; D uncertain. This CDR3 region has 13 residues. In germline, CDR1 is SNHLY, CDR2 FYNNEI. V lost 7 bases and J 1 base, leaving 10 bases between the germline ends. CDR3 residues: CASIPGWNTEAFF. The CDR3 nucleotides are TGTGCCAGCATCCCGGGATGGAACACTGAAGCTTTCTTT.

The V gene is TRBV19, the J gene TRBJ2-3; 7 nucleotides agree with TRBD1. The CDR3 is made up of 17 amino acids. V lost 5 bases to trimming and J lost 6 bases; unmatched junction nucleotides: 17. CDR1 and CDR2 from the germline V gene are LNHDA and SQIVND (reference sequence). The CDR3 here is CASSPDRAPLPRDTQYF. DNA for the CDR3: TGTGCCAGTAGTCCAGACAGGGCCCCATTGCCCCGGGATACGCAGTATTTT.

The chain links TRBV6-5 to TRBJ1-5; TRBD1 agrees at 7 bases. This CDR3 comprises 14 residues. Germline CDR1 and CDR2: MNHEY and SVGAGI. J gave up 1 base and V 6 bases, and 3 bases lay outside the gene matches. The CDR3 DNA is TGTGCCAGCAGGTCAGGGGGAAGCAATCAGCCCCAGCATTTT. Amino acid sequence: CASRSGGSNQPQHF.

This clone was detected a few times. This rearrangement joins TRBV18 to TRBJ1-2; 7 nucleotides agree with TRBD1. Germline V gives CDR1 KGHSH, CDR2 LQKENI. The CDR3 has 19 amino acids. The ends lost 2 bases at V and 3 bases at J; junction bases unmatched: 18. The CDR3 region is CASSPISGRQGLFHYGYTF. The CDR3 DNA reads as TGTGCCAGCTCACCAATCAGTGGGCGACAGGGACTCTTCCACTATGGCTACACCTTC.